The 32 T cell receptor beta chains given below trace back to one sample, sequenced in a study of blood T cell repertoires in COVID-19. Using immunoSEQ multiplex PCR, the repertoire was profiled, and TCRdb retains in-frame clones only, with some absent. Here the sample spans 85,000 to 100,000 clones, about 86% being singletons. The sample consisted of peripheral blood. Receptor source: a man between 60 and 70 years old with acute or convalescent COVID-19.

The chain joins TRBV19 to TRBJ1-1, with D possibly being TRBD1 (6 bases). In germline, CDR1 is LNHDA, CDR2 SQIVND (reference sequence). V was clipped by 3 bases and J by 0 bases, with 23 bases between them. The CDR3 totals 19 residues. CDR3 nucleotide sequence: TGTGCCAGTAGTATCTTCTGGACAGCAAGGATACCCCTGAACACTGAAGCTTTCTTT. Residues: CASSIFWTARIPLNTEAFF.

The CDR3 is CANGDTGELFF. The CDR3 region has the DNA TGTGCGAACGGGGACACCGGGGAGCTGTTTTTT. The chain employs TRBV7-9 and TRBJ2-2; weak D call: TRBD2 (5 bases). The CDR3 totals 11 residues. Germline V CDR1 and CDR2: SEHNR, FQNEAQ (reference sequence). The full variable domain, with the rest looked up from reference TRBV7-9 and TRBJ2-2, is DTGVSQNPRHKITKRGQNVTFRCDPISEHNRLYWYRQTLGQGPEFLTYFQNEAQLEKSRLLSDRFSAERPKGSFSTLEIQRTEQGDSAMYLCANGDTGELFFGEGSRLTVL.

The chain uses TRBV7-9 and TRBJ2-3, with D unclear. The CDR3 has 12 residues. The V gene lost 2 bases and the J gene lost 10 bases, with 10 bases spanning the gap. Germline-derived CDR1 and CDR2 are SEHNR and FQNEAQ (reference sequence). CDR3 loop: CASSLIRQAQYF. DNA of the CDR3: TGTGCCAGCAGCTTAATTAGGCAGGCGCAGTATTTT.

The table lists this clone with a few counts. This sequence joins TRBV30 and TRBJ2-2; 8 bases line up with TRBD2. The ends lost 4 bases at V and 7 bases at J; junction bases unmatched: 5. Germline V gene lookup returns CDR1 GTSNPN and CDR2 SVGIG (reference sequence). The CDR3 covers 13 residues. CDR3 in DNA: TGTGCCTGGAAGCGGGAGTTAGGCGGGGAGCTGTTTTTT. Its translation is CAWKRELGGELFF.

The V gene is TRBV27, the J gene TRBJ1-1; D gene uncertain. The ends were cut back, 6 bases at V and 3 bases at J, with 11 bases in the middle. The CDR3 loop spans 13 amino acids. Germline assignment: CDR1 MNHEY and CDR2 SMNVEV (reference sequence). CDR3 DNA sequence: TGTGCCAGCAGACCGAACGGGGACACTGAAGCTTTCTTT. Translation: CASRPNGDTEAFF.

V usage is TRBV2 and J usage is TRBJ2-3; a possible D gene is TRBD1 (5 bases). The germline V and J ends were trimmed by 3 bases and 2 bases, with 12 bases remaining between them. The CDR3 length is 15 residues. Per the germline V gene, CDR1 is SNHLY and CDR2 is FYNNEI. The CDR3 coding sequence is TGTGCCAGCAGTGATTGGCAGGGCTTCACAGATACGCAGTATTTT. This sequence encodes CASSDWQGFTDTQYF.

The V gene is TRBV29-1, the J gene TRBJ2-7; weak D call: TRBD1 (6 bases). Germline CDR1 and CDR2: SQVTM and ANQGSEA. V was cut by 4 bases and J by 3 bases, with 13 bases left in between. The length of the CDR3 is 13 residues. The CDR3 DNA sequence: TGCAGCGTTGTTGGCAGGGGAAACTACGAGCAGTACTTC. Protein sequence: CSVVGRGNYEQYF.

The chain has TRBV18 and TRBJ1-2, with 11 nucleotides matching TRBD1. The length of the CDR3 is 17 residues. V shed 3 bases, J shed 5 bases, and the junction held 11 bases outside the gene matches. Germline CDR1 reads KGHSH; CDR2 reads LQKENI. The CDR3 coding sequence is TGTGCCAGCTCACCTAGGACAGGGGGCCGAGATGAATATGGCTACACCTTC. Translating it yields CASSPRTGGRDEYGYTF. Full variable domain (remainder filled in from reference TRBV18 and TRBJ1-2): NAGVMQNPRHLVRRRGQEARLRCSPMKGHSHVYWYRQLPEEGLKFMVYLQKENIIDESGMPKERFSAEFPKEGPSILRIQQVVRGDSAAYFCASSPRTGGRDEYGYTFGSGTRLTVV.

This chain links TRBV2 with TRBJ1-1; tentatively, D is TRBD1 (6 bases). The V end lost 0 bases, the J end lost 9 bases, and 14 bases lay between the germline ends. CDR1 is SNHLY, CDR2 FYNNEI, per germline. CDR3 length: 14 amino acids. The DNA for the CDR3 is TGTGCCAGCAGTGAAGCGCATTCCAGGGGTCAAGCTTTCTTT. This sequence encodes CASSEAHSRGQAFF.

The chain recombines TRBV25-1 with TRBJ2-7, with a tentative D call TRBD2 (6 bases). In germline, CDR1 is MGHDK, CDR2 SYGVNS. This CDR3 comprises 15 residues. V was shortened by 3 bases and J by 1 base, with 13 bases between the two germline ends. This CDR3 is CASSDWTIQSYEQYF. CDR3 DNA sequence: TGTGCCAGCAGTGATTGGACTATCCAGTCCTACGAGCAGTACTTC.

The chain joins TRBV2 to TRBJ1-1, with a possible D match to TRBD1 (6 bases). Trimming left V 4 bases short and J 0 bases short, with 9 bases between. The CDR3 runs to 14 residues. From germline, CDR1 is SNHLY and CDR2 FYNNEI. CDR3 in DNA: TGTGCCAGCAGTGTACAGGGCCTGAACACTGAAGCTTTCTTT. It specifies CASSVQGLNTEAFF.

This chain joins TRBV19 and TRBJ1-1, with D maybe TRBD1 (5 bases). The germline V and J ends were trimmed by 6 bases and 0 bases, with 11 bases remaining between them. Germline loops: CDR1 LNHDA, CDR2 SQIVND (reference sequence). This CDR3 has 14 residues. This CDR3 reads CASRWGKLNTEAFF. Here the CDR3 DNA reads TGTGCCAGTAGGTGGGGCAAACTGAACACTGAAGCTTTCTTT.

As for this clone: Within the sample, other DNA sequences also encode this same CDR3. The chain uses TRBV9 and TRBJ2-2; TRBD1 aligns across 8 bases. Germline V gene data show CDR1 as SGDLS and CDR2 as YYNGEE. The CDR3 runs 15 residues. J was trimmed by 5 bases and V by 2 bases; bases with no gene match: 5. CDR3 DNA sequence: TGTGCCAGCAGCGTCGACAGGGGCGGTACCGGGGAGCTGTTTTTT. Encoded protein: CASSVDRGGTGELFF.

V and J are TRBV19 and TRBJ1-5; 8 bases match TRBD1. V was pared by 6 bases and J by 7 bases, with 8 bases of the junction left unmatched. From germline, CDR1 is LNHDA and CDR2 SQIVND (reference sequence). The CDR3 totals 14 residues. The CDR3 nucleotides are TGTGCCAGTAGCCCGAGGGACAGGCGACAGCCCCAGCATTTT. This gives the protein CASSPRDRRQPQHF.

The chain recombines TRBV11-2 with TRBJ1-3; 8 nucleotides line up with TRBD1. This CDR3 comprises 17 residues. Germline loops: CDR1 SGHAT, CDR2 FQNNGV. Trimming at V came to 6 bases and at J to 2 bases, leaving 12 bases not matched to a gene. CDR3 coding DNA: TGTGCCAGCAGTCTAAGGACAGGGATCATAACTGGAAACACCATATATTTT. Translated, it gives CASSLRTGIITGNTIYF.

The genes are TRBV6-5 and TRBJ1-1; 10 positions agree with TRBD1. Germline CDR1 reads MNHEY; CDR2 reads SVGAGI. V shed 0 bases and J 11 bases; nucleotides not matched to a gene: 12. CDR3 length: 16 residues. The CDR3 loop is CASSYSPGQGKGLAFF. For the CDR3, the DNA is TGTGCCAGCAGTTACTCCCCGGGACAGGGGAAGGGCTTGGCTTTCTTT.

The chain uses TRBV2 and TRBJ1-1; D unclear. The CDR3 extends over 12 amino acids. The germline V and J ends were trimmed by 6 bases and 3 bases, with 8 bases remaining between them. Germline V gene sequence: CDR1 SNHLY, CDR2 FYNNEI. In DNA form, the CDR3 reads TGTGCCAGCAGGGGGAGCCACACTGAAGCTTTCTTT. It encodes CASRGSHTEAFF.

This chain uses TRBV15 with TRBJ2-3; 10 bases are shared with TRBD2. Germline trimming cut 5 bases from V and 1 base from J; bases unmatched to any gene: 3. Germline CDR1 reads LNHNV; CDR2 reads YYDKDF (reference sequence). The CDR3 spans 15 residues. CDR3 DNA sequence: TGTGCCACCAGCTATCTAGCGGGAGGCACAGATACGCAGTATTTT. Protein: CATSYLAGGTDTQYF.

The V gene is TRBV7-9, the J gene TRBJ1-1; D is possibly TRBD1 (6 bases). Trimming removed 5 bases from V and 7 bases from J, with 8 bases in between. The CDR3 contains 11 residues. CDR1 SEHNR and CDR2 FQNEAQ come from the germline V gene (reference sequence). CDR3 region: CASSRTVEAFF. CDR3 DNA: TGTGCCAGCAGCCGGACAGTTGAAGCTTTCTTT. The full variable domain, in which reference TRBV7-9 and TRBJ1-1 provide the parts outside the CDR3, is DTGVSQNPRHKITKRGQNVTFRCDPISEHNRLYWYRQTLGQGPEFLTYFQNEAQLEKSRLLSDRFSAERPKGSFSTLEIQRTEQGDSAMYLCASSRTVEAFFGQGTRLTVV.

The V and J genes are TRBV5-8 and TRBJ1-5; possibly TRBD1 for D (6 bases). The V gene lost 0 bases and the J gene lost 7 bases, with 20 bases spanning the gap. The germline gives CDR1 SGHTS, CDR2 YDEGEE. The CDR3 totals 17 residues. CDR3 sequence: CASSLGLTGRIGQPQHF. In DNA form, the CDR3 reads TGTGCCAGCAGCTTGGGTTTAACAGGGCGGATAGGGCAGCCCCAGCATTTT.

This clone occurred once. V usage is TRBV14 and J usage is TRBJ2-3; 10 nucleotides match TRBD1. Germline lookup yields CDR1 SGHDN and CDR2 FVKESK. The CDR3 extends over 15 amino acids. V was pared by 3 bases and J by 3 bases, with 3 bases of the junction left unmatched. CDR3 region: CASSQGTGATDTQYF. The CDR3 region has the DNA TGTGCCAGCAGCCAGGGGACAGGGGCGACAGATACGCAGTATTTT. The full variable domain, completed using reference TRBV14 and TRBJ2-3, is EAGVTQFPSHSVIEKGQTVTLRCDPISGHDNLYWYRRVMGKEIKFLLHFVKESKQDESGMPNNRFLAERTGGTYSTLKVQPAELEDSGVYFCASSQGTGATDTQYFGPGTRLTVL.

A single count supports this clone. The V and J genes are TRBV7-2 and TRBJ2-5; D remains unclear. CDR1 is SGHTA and CDR2 is FQGNSA in the germline V gene. V was shortened by 1 base and J by 2 bases, with 8 bases between the two germline ends. This CDR3 is 14 amino acids long. The CDR3 sequence: CASSLGASQETQYF. The CDR3 DNA is TGTGCCAGCAGCTTAGGGGCGAGTCAAGAGACCCAGTACTTC.

This clone was counted between two and nine times. The chain couples TRBV7-9 to TRBJ1-2; TRBD1 aligns across 7 bases. The CDR3 has 13 amino acids. The germline V gene has CDR1 SEHNR and CDR2 FQNEAQ (reference sequence). V was pared by 6 bases and J by 5 bases, with 6 bases of the junction left unmatched. CDR3 sequence reads: CASSPDREYGYTF. As DNA, the CDR3 is TGTGCCAGCAGTCCTGACAGGGAGTATGGCTACACCTTC. Full variable domain (outside the CDR3, taken from reference TRBV7-9 and TRBJ1-2): DTGVSQNPRHKITKRGQNVTFRCDPISEHNRLYWYRQTLGQGPEFLTYFQNEAQLEKSRLLSDRFSAERPKGSFSTLEIQRTEQGDSAMYLCASSPDREYGYTFGSGTRLTVV.

V and J are TRBV14 and TRBJ2-5; no firm D call. CDR1 is SGHDN, CDR2 FVKESK, per germline. With 1 base removed from V and 5 bases from J, the gap between germline ends came to 2 bases. CDR3 length: 11 amino acids. The CDR3 spells CASSQAETQYF. The CDR3 DNA follows: TGTGCCAGCAGCCAAGCGGAGACCCAGTACTTC. Drawing the rest from reference TRBV14 and TRBJ2-5, the complete variable domain is EAGVTQFPSHSVIEKGQTVTLRCDPISGHDNLYWYRRVMGKEIKFLLHFVKESKQDESGMPNNRFLAERTGGTYSTLKVQPAELEDSGVYFCASSQAETQYFGPGTRLLVL.

This chain connects TRBV2 to TRBJ2-7; the match to TRBD1 covers 9 bases. V trimming: 3 bases; J trimming: 6 bases; junction bases outside the gene matches: 9. This CDR3 spans 15 amino acids. Germline loops: CDR1 SNHLY, CDR2 FYNNEI. The CDR3 nucleotides read TGTGCCAGCAGTGACGATAATAACAGGGGGCGCGAGCAGTACTTC. It codes for CASSDDNNRGREQYF. Supplemented by reference TRBV2 and TRBJ2-7, the full variable domain reads EPEVTQTPSHQVTQMGQEVILRCVPISNHLYFYWYRQILGQKVEFLVSFYNNEISEKSEIFDDQFSVERPDGSNFTLKIRSTKLEDSAMYFCASSDDNNRGREQYFGPGTRLTVT.

This chain uses TRBV20-1 with TRBJ1-2, with TRBD1 identical over 7 bases. CDR1 is DFQATT and CDR2 is SNEGSKA in the germline V gene (reference sequence). V shed 3 bases and J 6 bases; nucleotides not matched to a gene: 13. The CDR3 consists of 15 residues. The CDR3 reads CSASTPSNRGHGYTF. CDR3 DNA: TGCAGTGCTAGTACTCCAAGCAACAGGGGCCATGGCTACACCTTC.

In DNA, the CDR3 is TGTGCCTGGACAGGGTTCACTGAAGCTTTCTTT. Its translation: CAWTGFTEAFF. V is TRBV30 and J is TRBJ1-1; a weak D match, TRBD1 (5 bases). This CDR3 has 11 amino acids. Germline V CDR1 and CDR2: GTSNPN, SVGIG (reference sequence). Trimming pared 4 bases from V and 4 bases from J, leaving 7 bases between.

This chain uses TRBV2 with TRBJ1-2; D remains ambiguous. Deletions cut 0 bases from V and 4 bases from J, with 12 bases between. Looked up from germline, CDR1 is SNHLY and CDR2 is FYNNEI. There are 15 residues in the CDR3. CDR3 residues: CASSEAGRSGYGYTF. The CDR3 region has the DNA TGTGCCAGCAGTGAAGCAGGTCGGAGTGGCTATGGCTACACCTTC.

V and J are TRBV7-9 and TRBJ1-2, with D possibly being TRBD1 (5 bases). Trimming stripped 5 bases from V and 3 bases from J, with 13 bases between. Germline-derived CDR1 and CDR2 are SEHNR and FQNEAQ (reference sequence). The CDR3 sequence is 14 residues long. CDR3 region: CASSPGGGYYGYTF. CDR3 nucleotides: TGTGCCAGCAGCCCCGGGGGAGGGTACTATGGCTACACCTTC.

The chain combines TRBV5-5 with TRBJ1-1, with D perhaps matching TRBD1 (5 bases). CDR3 length: 15 residues. The V gene's germline CDR1 is SGHKS and CDR2 YYEKEE (reference sequence). V was clipped by 1 base and J by 4 bases, with 14 bases between them. CDR3 in amino acids: CASSLRAGMATEAFF. In DNA, the CDR3 is TGTGCCAGCAGCTTGCGGGCAGGGATGGCCACTGAAGCTTTCTTT.

This clone has more than one count but fewer than ten. The chain joins TRBV7-9 to TRBJ2-1; D is perhaps TRBD1 (5 bases). V lost 3 bases to trimming and J lost 8 bases, with 14 bases between them. Germline-derived CDR1 and CDR2 are SEHNR and FQNEAQ (reference sequence). The CDR3 runs to 14 residues. The CDR3 DNA reads TGTGCCAGCAGCTTTGGGCAGGGTGGCCATGAGCAGTTCTTC. Its translation is CASSFGQGGHEQFF.

This chain links TRBV18 with TRBJ1-2; 7 nucleotides agree with TRBD1. The CDR3 sequence is 15 residues long. Germline values: CDR1 KGHSH, CDR2 LQKENI. J was trimmed by 4 bases and V by 6 bases; bases with no gene match: 11. The CDR3 DNA sequence: TGTGCCAGCTCCCAAAGACAGGGCATTGCCTATGGCTACACCTTC. Its protein is CASSQRQGIAYGYTF.